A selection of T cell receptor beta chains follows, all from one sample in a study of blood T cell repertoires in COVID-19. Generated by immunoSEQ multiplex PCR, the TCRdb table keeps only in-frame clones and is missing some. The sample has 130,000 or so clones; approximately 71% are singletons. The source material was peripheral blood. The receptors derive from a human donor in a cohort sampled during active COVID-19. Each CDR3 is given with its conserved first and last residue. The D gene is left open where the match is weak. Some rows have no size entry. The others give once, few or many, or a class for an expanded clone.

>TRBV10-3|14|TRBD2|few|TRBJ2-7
TGTGCCTCCCTGAGCGGGAATGACTACTACGAGCAGTACTTC
CASLSGNDYYEQYF
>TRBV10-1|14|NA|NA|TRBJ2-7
TGCGCCAGCAGTGAGTCGAGTCAGGGTTACGAGCAGTACTTC
CASSESSQGYEQYF
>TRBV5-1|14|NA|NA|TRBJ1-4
TGCGCCAGCAGCTCCGATGGGGCGGGAGAAAAACTGTTTTTT
CASSSDGAGEKLFF
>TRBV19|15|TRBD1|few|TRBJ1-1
TGTGCCAGTAGTATTCAGGGGGCGGTGAACACTGAAGCTTTCTTT
CASSIQGAVNTEAFF
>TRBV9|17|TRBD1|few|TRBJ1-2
TGTGCCAGCAGAGGGGGAGGGACAGGGTTTTTTGGCTATGGCTACACCTTC
CASRGGGTGFFGYGYTF
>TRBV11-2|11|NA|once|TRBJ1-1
TGTGCCAGCAGGGGGGGGGCTGAAGCTTTCTTT
CASRGGAEAFF
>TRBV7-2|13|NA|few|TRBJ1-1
TGTGCCAGCAGCTTAGGTAGCAGGGGACGAGCTTTCTTT
CASSLGSRGRAFF
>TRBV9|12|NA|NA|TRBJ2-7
TGTGCCAGCAGCATTTTGTCAGACGAGCAGTACTTC
CASSILSDEQYF
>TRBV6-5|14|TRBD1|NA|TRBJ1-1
TGTGCCAGCAGGTATGGACAGGGGTCCCCTGAAGCTTTCTTT
CASRYGQGSPEAFF
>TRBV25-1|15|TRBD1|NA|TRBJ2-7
TGTGCCAGCAGTCCCAAACCGACAGGGGGCTACGAGCAGTACTTC
CASSPKPTGGYEQYF
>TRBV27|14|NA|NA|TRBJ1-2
TGTGCCAGCAGTCCACAACTGTCGACAGATGGCTACACCTTC
CASSPQLSTDGYTF
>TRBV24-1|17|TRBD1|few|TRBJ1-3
TGTGCCACCAGTGATTATAGCAGGGGGCGGTCTGGAAACACCATATATTTT
CATSDYSRGRSGNTIYF
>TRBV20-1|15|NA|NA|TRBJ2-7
TGCAGTGCCAGTTATGTGACAGAAAACGCGGACGAGCAGTACTTC
CSASYVTENADEQYF
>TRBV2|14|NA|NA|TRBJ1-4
TGTGCCAGCAGCGACCCGGGTCTTTATGAAAAACTGTTTTTT
CASSDPGLYEKLFF
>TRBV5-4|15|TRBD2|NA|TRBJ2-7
TGTGCCAGCAGCTCCCCCGGGACTAGCCTCTACGAGCAGTACTTC
CASSSPGTSLYEQYF
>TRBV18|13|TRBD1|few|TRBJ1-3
TGTGCCAGCTCACCGACAGGGGGAAACACCATATATTTT
CASSPTGGNTIYF
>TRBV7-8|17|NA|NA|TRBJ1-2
TGTGCCAGCAGGTTAAGTGGCGGCGCGACCGACCTCTATGGCTACACCTTC
CASRLSGGATDLYGYTF
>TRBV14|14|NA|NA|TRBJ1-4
TGTGCCAGCAGCCAAGTTGGGAGAAATGAAAAACTGTTTTTT
CASSQVGRNEKLFF
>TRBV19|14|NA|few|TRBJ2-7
TGTGCCAGTAGTCTTTATTCGACTGAGGTGGAGCAGTACTTC
CASSLYSTEVEQYF
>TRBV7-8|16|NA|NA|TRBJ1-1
TGTGCCAGCAGTTTAGGTCGGGGTTCCAAGAACACTGAAGCTTTCTTT
CASSLGRGSKNTEAFF
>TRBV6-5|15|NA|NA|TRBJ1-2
TGTGCCAGCAGCCACCGGATTAGGGGGAAGAGTGGCTACACCTTC
CASSHRIRGKSGYTF
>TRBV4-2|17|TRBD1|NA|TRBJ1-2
TGTGCCAGCAGCCTGGGGGCGGGACAGGGGGAAGACTATGGCTACACCTTC
CASSLGAGQGEDYGYTF
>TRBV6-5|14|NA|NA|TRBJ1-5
TGTGCCAGCAGTTACTCGGTTCAGAACCAGCCCCAGCATTTT
CASSYSVQNQPQHF
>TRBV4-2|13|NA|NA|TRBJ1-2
TGTGCCAGCAGCCAAGATTCCCTCTATGGCTACACCTTC
CASSQDSLYGYTF
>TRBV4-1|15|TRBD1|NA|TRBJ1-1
TGCGCCAGCAGCCAAGTGGAGGGGGCTTACACTGAAGCTTTCTTT
CASSQVEGAYTEAFF
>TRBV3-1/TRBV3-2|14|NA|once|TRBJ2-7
TGTGCCAGCAGCCAAGATCGGTTACCCATCGAGCAGTACTTC
CASSQDRLPIEQYF
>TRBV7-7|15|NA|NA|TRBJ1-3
TGTGCTAGCAGCTTGGAGAACAGGCCAGAGAACACCATATATTTT
CASSLENRPENTIYF
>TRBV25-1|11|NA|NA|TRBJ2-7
TGTGCCAGCAGTGTCCACAGGGAGCAGTACTTC
CASSVHREQYF